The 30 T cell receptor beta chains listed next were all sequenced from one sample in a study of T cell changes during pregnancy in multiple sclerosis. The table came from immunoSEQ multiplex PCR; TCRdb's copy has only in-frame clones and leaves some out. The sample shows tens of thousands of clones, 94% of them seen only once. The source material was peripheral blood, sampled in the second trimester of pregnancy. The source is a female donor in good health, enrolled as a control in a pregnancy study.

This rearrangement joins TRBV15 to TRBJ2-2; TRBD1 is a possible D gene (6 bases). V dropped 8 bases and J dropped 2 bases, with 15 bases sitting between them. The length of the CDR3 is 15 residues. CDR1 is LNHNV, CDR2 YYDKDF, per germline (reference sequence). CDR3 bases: TGTGCCACCGCAGACAGGCGCTTTAACACCGGGGAGCTGTTTTTT. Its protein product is CATADRRFNTGELFF.

CDR3 sequence (DNA): TGTGCCAGCAGTTTAATCCCCTACTCTGGAAACACCATATATTTT. Translation gives CASSLIPYSGNTIYF. The chain carries TRBV28 and TRBJ1-3; D is uncertain. There are 15 residues in the CDR3. V was pared by 2 bases and J by 0 bases, with 8 bases between. CDR1 is MDHEN and CDR2 is SYDVKM in the germline V gene.

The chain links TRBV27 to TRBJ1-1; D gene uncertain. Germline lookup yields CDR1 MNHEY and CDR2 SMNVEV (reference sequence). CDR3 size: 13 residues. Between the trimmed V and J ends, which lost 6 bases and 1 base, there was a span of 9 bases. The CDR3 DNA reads TGTGCCAGCAGGCAACCAGGGAACACTGAAGCTTTCTTT. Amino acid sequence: CASRQPGNTEAFF.

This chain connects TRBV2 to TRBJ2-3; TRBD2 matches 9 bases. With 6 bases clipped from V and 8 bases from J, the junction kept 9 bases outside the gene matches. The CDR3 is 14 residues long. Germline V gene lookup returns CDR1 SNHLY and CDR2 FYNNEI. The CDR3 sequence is CASSRLAEGGTQYF. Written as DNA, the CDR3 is TGTGCCAGCAGCAGACTAGCGGAGGGGGGTACGCAGTATTTT.

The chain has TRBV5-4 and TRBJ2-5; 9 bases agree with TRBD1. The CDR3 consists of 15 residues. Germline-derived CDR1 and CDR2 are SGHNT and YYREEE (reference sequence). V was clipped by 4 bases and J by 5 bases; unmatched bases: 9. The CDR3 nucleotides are TGTGCCAGCAGCCCAACACAGGGGGCCGGGGAGACCCAGTACTTC. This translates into CASSPTQGAGETQYF.

The CDR3 loop is CASSLGRAYEQYF. CDR3 in DNA: TGTGCCAGCAGTTTGGGCAGGGCCTACGAGCAGTACTTC. The chain uses TRBV28 and TRBJ2-7, with TRBD1 as a possible D gene (5 bases). CDR3 length: 13 amino acids. Germline V gives CDR1 MDHEN, CDR2 SYDVKM. V was clipped by 3 bases and J by 2 bases, with 8 bases between them.

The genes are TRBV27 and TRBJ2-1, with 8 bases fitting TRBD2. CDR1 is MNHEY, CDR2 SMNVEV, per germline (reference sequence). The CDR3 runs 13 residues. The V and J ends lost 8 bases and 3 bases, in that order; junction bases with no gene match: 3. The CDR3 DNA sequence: TGTGCCAGCGCGGCGGGAGGCTACAATGAGCAGTTCTTC. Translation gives CASAAGGYNEQFF.

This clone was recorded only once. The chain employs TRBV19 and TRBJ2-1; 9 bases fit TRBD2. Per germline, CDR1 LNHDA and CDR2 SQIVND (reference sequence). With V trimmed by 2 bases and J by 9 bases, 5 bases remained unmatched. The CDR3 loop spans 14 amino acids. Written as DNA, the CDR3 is TGTGCCAGTAGTATAATCCTAGCGGGAAGTGAGCAGTTCTTC. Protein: CASSIILAGSEQFF.

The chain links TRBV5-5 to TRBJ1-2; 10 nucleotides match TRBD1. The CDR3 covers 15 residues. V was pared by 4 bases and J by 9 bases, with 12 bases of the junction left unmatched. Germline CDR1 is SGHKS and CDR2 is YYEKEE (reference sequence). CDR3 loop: CASSTETGGAASYTF. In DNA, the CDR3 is TGTGCCAGCAGCACTGAGACAGGGGGCGCGGCAAGCTACACCTTC.

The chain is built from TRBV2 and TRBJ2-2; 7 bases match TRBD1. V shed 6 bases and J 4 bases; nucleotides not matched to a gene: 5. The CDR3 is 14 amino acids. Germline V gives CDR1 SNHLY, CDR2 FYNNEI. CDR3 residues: CASRGTGATGELFF. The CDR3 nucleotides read TGTGCCAGCAGGGGTACAGGGGCCACCGGGGAGCTGTTTTTT.

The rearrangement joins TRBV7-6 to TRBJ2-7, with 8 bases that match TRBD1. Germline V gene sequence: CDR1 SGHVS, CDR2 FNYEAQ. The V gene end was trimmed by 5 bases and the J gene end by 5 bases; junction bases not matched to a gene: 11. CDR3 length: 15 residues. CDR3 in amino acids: CASSTAAGGLHEQYF. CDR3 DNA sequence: TGTGCCAGCAGCACTGCGGCAGGGGGCCTCCACGAGCAGTACTTC.

The DNA for the CDR3 is TGTGCCAGTAGTATCAGTGGGCGCAGGAGCAATCAGCCCCAGCATTTT. Translated, it gives CASSISGRRSNQPQHF. The chain uses TRBV19 and TRBJ1-5; D not certain. The V end was cut by 3 bases, the J end by 1 base, with 13 bases between. The length of the CDR3 is 16 residues. Germline V lookup: CDR1 LNHDA, CDR2 SQIVND (reference sequence).

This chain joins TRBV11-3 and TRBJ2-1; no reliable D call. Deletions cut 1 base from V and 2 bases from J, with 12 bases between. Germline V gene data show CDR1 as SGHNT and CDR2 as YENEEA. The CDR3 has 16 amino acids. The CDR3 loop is CASSLVWRAPYNEQFF. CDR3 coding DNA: TGTGCCAGCAGCTTAGTGTGGAGAGCCCCCTACAATGAGCAGTTCTTC.

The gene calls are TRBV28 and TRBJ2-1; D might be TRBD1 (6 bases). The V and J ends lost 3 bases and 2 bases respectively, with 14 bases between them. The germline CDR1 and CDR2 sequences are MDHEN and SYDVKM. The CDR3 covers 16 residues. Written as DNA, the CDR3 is TGTGCCAGCAGTTTCTCATACAGGGTCCCCTACAATGAGCAGTTCTTC. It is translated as CASSFSYRVPYNEQFF.

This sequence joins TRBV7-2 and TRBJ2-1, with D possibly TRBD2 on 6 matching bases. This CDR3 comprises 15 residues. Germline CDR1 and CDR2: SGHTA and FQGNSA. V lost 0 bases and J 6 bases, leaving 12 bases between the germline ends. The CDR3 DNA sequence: TGTGCCAGCAGCTTAGCGGAGGGACCTATCAATGAGCAGTTCTTC. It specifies CASSLAEGPINEQFF.

The CDR3 loop is CASSLPTGRVDEQYF. CDR3 sequence (DNA): TGTGCCAGCAGCTTGCCTACTGGCAGGGTCGATGAGCAGTACTTC. The chain combines TRBV28 with TRBJ2-7, with D possibly matching TRBD1 (5 bases). The CDR3 length is 15 residues. Germline CDR1 is MDHEN and CDR2 is SYDVKM. V was trimmed by 6 bases and J by 7 bases, leaving 22 bases between them. The full variable domain, in which reference TRBV28 and TRBJ2-7 provide the parts outside the CDR3, is DVKVTQSSRYLVKRTGEKVFLECVQDMDHENMFWYRQDPGLGLRLIYFSYDVKMKEKGDIPEGYSVSREKKERFSLILESASTNQTSMYLCASSLPTGRVDEQYFGPGTRLTVT.

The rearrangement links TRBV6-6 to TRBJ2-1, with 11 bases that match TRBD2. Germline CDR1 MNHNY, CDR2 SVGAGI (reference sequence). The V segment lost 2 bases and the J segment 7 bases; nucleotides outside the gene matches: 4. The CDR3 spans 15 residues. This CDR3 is CASSYALAGVNEQFF. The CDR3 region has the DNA TGTGCCAGCAGTTACGCACTAGCGGGAGTTAATGAGCAGTTCTTC.

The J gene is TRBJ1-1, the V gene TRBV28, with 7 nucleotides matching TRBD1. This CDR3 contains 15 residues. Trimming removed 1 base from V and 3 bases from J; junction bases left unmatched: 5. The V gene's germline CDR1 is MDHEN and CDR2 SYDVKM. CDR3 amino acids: CASSLSTGRHTEAFF. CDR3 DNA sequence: TGTGCCAGCAGTTTATCGACAGGGCGGCACACTGAAGCTTTCTTT.

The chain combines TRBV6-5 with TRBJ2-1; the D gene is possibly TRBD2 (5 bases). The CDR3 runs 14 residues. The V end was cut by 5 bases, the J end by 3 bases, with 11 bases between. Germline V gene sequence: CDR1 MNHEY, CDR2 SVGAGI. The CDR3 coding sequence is TGTGCCAGCAGTCTTTCCGGGATCTACAATGAGCAGTTCTTC. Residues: CASSLSGIYNEQFF.

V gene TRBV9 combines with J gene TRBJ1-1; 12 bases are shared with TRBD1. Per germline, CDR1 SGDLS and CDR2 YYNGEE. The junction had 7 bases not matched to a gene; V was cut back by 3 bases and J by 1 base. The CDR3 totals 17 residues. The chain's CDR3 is CASSDGTGGAQNTEAFF. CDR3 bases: TGTGCCAGCAGCGATGGGACAGGGGGCGCCCAGAACACTGAAGCTTTCTTT.

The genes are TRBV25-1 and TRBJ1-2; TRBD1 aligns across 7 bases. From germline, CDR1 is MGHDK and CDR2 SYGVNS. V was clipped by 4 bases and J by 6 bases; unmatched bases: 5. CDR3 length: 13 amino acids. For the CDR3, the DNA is TGTGCCAGCAGTGGCGACAGGGTTCATGGCTACACCTTC. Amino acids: CASSGDRVHGYTF.

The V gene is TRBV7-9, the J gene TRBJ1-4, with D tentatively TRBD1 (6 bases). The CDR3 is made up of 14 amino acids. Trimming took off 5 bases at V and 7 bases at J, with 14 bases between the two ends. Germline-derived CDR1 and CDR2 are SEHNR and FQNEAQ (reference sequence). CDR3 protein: CASSRGGSSEKLFF. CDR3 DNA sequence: TGTGCCAGCAGCCGGGGGGGCTCGAGTGAAAAACTGTTTTTT.

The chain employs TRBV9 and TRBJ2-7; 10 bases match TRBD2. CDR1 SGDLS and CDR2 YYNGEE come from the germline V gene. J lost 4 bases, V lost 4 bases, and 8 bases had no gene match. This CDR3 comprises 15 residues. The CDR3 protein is CASSTRSGRTYEQYF. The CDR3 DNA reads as TGTGCCAGCAGCACCCGTAGCGGGAGGACTTACGAGCAGTACTTC.

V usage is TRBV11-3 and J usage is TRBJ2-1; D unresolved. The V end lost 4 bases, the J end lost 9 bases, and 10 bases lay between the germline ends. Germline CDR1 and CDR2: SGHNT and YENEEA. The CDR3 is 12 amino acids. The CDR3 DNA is TGTGCCAGCAGCTCCGGTACGGGTGAGCAGTTCTTC. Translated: CASSSGTGEQFF. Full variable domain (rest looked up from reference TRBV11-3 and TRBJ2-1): EAGVVQSPRYKIIEKKQPVAFWCNPISGHNTLYWYLQNLGQGPELLIRYENEEAVDDSQLPKDRFSAERLKGVDSTLKIQPAELGDSAVYLCASSSGTGEQFFGPGTRLTVL.

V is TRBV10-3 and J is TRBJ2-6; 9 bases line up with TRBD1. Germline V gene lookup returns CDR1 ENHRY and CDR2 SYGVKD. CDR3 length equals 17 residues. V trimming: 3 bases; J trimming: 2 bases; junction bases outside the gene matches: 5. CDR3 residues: CAISDMTGGAGANVLTF. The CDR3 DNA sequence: TGTGCCATCAGTGACATGACAGGGGGAGCTGGGGCCAACGTCCTGACTTTC.

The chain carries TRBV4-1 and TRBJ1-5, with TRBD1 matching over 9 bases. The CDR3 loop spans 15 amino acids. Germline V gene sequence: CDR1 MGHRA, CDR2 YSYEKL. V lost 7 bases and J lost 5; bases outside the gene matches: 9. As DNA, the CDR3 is TGCGCCAGCAAAAAAACAGGGGGCGCATATCAGCCCCAGCATTTT. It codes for CASKKTGGAYQPQHF.

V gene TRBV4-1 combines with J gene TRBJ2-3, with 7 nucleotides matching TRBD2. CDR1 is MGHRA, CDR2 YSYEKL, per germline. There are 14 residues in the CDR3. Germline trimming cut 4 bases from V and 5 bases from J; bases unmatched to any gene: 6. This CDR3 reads CASSLTPGGDTQYF. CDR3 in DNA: TGCGCCAGCAGCCTAACCCCGGGGGGAGATACGCAGTATTTT.

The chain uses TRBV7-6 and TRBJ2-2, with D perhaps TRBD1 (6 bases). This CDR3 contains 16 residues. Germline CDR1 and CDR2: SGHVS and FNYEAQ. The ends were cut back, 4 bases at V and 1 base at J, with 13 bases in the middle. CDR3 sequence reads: CASSWDTPMNTGELFF. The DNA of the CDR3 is TGTGCCAGCAGCTGGGACACACCAATGAACACCGGGGAGCTGTTTTTT.

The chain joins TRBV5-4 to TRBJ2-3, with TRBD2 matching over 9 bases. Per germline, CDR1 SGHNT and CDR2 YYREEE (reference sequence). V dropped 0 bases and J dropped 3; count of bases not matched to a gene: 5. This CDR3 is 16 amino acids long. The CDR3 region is CASSLEAGGSTDTQYF. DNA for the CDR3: TGTGCCAGCAGCTTGGAGGCGGGGGGGAGTACAGATACGCAGTATTTT.

The CDR3 loop is CASIPTSGRDEQFF. The CDR3 region has the DNA TGTGCCAGCATACCGACTAGCGGGAGGGATGAGCAGTTCTTC. The chain employs TRBV7-2 and TRBJ2-1, with 14 bases lining up with TRBD2. This CDR3 comprises 14 residues. Germline V lookup: CDR1 SGHTA, CDR2 FQGNSA. Unmatched junction bases numbered 4, after V lost 7 bases and J lost 8 bases.